Following are 31 T cell receptor beta chains from one sample sequenced in a study of CD8 T cells in ankylosing spondylitis. In TCRdb, the 5' RACE reads were re-called with MiXCR into one record per CDR3 protein. The sample lists 240,000 or so distinct CDR3 sequences; 7.5% to 9% were seen once. Sample: blood, either unsorted or a sorted T cell fraction (not recorded which). These receptor sequences come from a male donor with ankylosing spondylitis or in good health (not recorded which).

Comments on this clonotype: The junction and the germline gene differ at one end; a read error may be behind it. The chain links TRBV30 to TRBJ1-5; tentative D call: TRBD1 (5 bases). The CDR3 runs to 13 residues. The germline gives CDR1 GTSNPN, CDR2 SVGIG (reference sequence). Here the CDR3 reads CAWADSLNHPQHF. CDR3 coding DNA: TGTGCCTGGGCTGACAGCTTAAATCATCCCCAGCATTTT.

The rearrangement joins TRBV4-1 to TRBJ2-3, with D possibly called TRBD1 or TRBD2 (5 bases each). V was cut by 2 bases and J by 1 base, with 10 bases left in between. The CDR3 has 15 amino acids. The V gene's germline CDR1 is MGHRA and CDR2 YSYEKL. CDR3 sequence (DNA): TGCGCCAGCAGCCAACGGGACCGCGGCACAGATACGCAGTATTTT. This translates into CASSQRDRGTDTQYF.

To note about this clonotype: With a much larger clone just one base away, this may be a read error. The rearrangement joins TRBV7-2 to TRBJ2-5; the match to TRBD2 covers 12 bases. The J call may be faulty, since TRBJ2-1 better matches the DNA end. This CDR3 region has 14 residues. Germline CDR1 SGHTA, CDR2 FQGNSA. The CDR3 sequence: CASTVTSGRSLQFF. CDR3 sequence (DNA): TGTGCCAGCACCGTAACTAGCGGGAGGTCCCTCCAGTTCTTC.

This clonotype has a count of ten or more. V usage is TRBV7-8 and J usage is TRBJ2-7; D not resolved. The CDR3 contains 11 residues. CDR1 is SGHVS, CDR2 FQNEAQ, per germline. V lost 5 bases, J lost 3 bases, and 5 bases lay in between. This CDR3 reads CASSGDYEQYF. DNA of the CDR3: TGTGCCAGCAGCGGGGACTACGAGCAGTACTTC.

This clonotype was recorded many times. The chain has TRBV5-1 and TRBJ2-5; 9 nucleotides agree with TRBD2. V gave up 5 bases and J gave up 1 base; unmatched junction bases: 3. From germline, CDR1 is SGHRS and CDR2 YFSETQ. The CDR3 spans 14 residues. The CDR3 DNA sequence: TGCGCCAGCAGTTTACTAGCGGGCCAAGAGACCCAGTACTTC. It is translated as CASSLLAGQETQYF. Together with reference TRBV5-1 and TRBJ2-5, the CDR3 gives the full variable domain: KAGVTQTPRYLIKTRGQQVTLSCSPISGHRSVSWYQQTPGQGLQFLFEYFSETQRNKGNFPGRFSGRQFSNSRSEMNVSTLELGDSALYLCASSLLAGQETQYFGPGTRLLVL.

The table lists this clonotype with many counts. The chain uses TRBV7-8 and TRBJ2-3; TRBD2 agrees at 8 bases. The germline V gene encodes CDR1 SGHVS and CDR2 FQNEAQ. J was trimmed by 1 base and V by 0 bases; bases with no gene match: 6. This CDR3 has 17 amino acids. CDR3: CASSLAALAGRTDTQYF. The DNA of the CDR3 is TGTGCCAGCAGCTTAGCCGCTCTAGCGGGCCGCACAGATACGCAGTATTTT.

This clonotype came up many times. The V call is TRBV20-1, the J call TRBJ2-7; D call uncertain. CDR3 length equals 13 residues. Trimming shortened V by 3 bases and J by 5 bases, and 14 bases separated the two germline ends. Per germline, CDR1 DFQATT and CDR2 SNEGSKA (reference sequence). CDR3 sequence reads: CSASGHLGHEQYF. In nucleotides, the CDR3 is TGCAGTGCTAGTGGCCATCTAGGGCACGAGCAGTACTTC.

Note on this clonotype: This sequence may be a read error, since a much larger clone differs from it by one base. The chain is built from TRBV6-5 and TRBJ2-3; 12 positions match TRBD2. V trimming: 4 bases; J trimming: 4 bases; junction bases outside the gene matches: 6. The length of the CDR3 is 16 residues. The germline V gene encodes CDR1 MNHEY and CDR2 SVGAGI. Written as DNA, the CDR3 is TGTGCCAGCAGTTCCCTGACTAGCGGGGGCCCAGATACGCAGTATTTT. Its protein is CASSSLTSGGPDTQYF.

This clonotype has at least ten counts. This chain's CDR3 is CASSAAWSGTEAFF. In DNA, the CDR3 is TGTGCCAGCAGTGCCGCTTGGAGCGGCACTGAAGCTTTCTTT. The rearrangement joins TRBV2 to TRBJ1-1; D not resolved. The CDR3 has 14 amino acids. Trimming pared 4 bases from V and 4 bases from J, leaving 13 bases between. Germline lookup yields CDR1 SNHLY and CDR2 FYNNEI.

As to this clonotype: A read error may account for a junction end that differs from germline. J is TRBJ2-1 and V is TRBV20-1; possibly TRBD2 for D (5 bases). The CDR3 covers 15 residues. The germline CDR1 and CDR2 sequences are DFQATT and SNEGSKA (reference sequence). The CDR3 DNA reads TGCGGTGCTAGAGATCTAGCCCGAGCCTTCAATGAGCAGTTCTTC. It specifies CGARDLARAFNEQFF.

J is TRBJ1-2 and V is TRBV7-2; maybe TRBD1 (5 bases). V was shortened by 5 bases and J by 4 bases, with 17 bases between the two germline ends. The CDR3 loop spans 15 amino acids. Germline loops: CDR1 SGHTA, CDR2 FQGNSA. CDR3 nucleotides: TGTGCCAGCAGCCCAACGGGAGGGGACCCCTATGGCTACACCTTC. It codes for CASSPTGGDPYGYTF.

This clonotype was seen a handful of times. This sequence joins TRBV19 and TRBJ2-2, with D unclear. The CDR3 runs 12 residues. V lost 10 bases, J lost 9 bases, and 15 bases lay in between. The germline V gene encodes CDR1 LNHDA and CDR2 SQIVND (reference sequence). CDR3 nucleotides: TGTGCCACCTCCCCGCAACGTCGGGAGCTGTTTTTT. Its translation: CATSPQRRELFF.

This clonotype was counted many times. The V gene is TRBV5-1, the J gene TRBJ2-7; perhaps TRBD1 as D (5 bases). From germline, CDR1 is SGHRS and CDR2 YFSETQ. The CDR3 has 14 amino acids. Trimming pared 6 bases from V and 2 bases from J, leaving 15 bases between. CDR3 sequence: CASTPGPETYEQYF. The CDR3, as DNA: TGCGCCAGCACCCCAGGGCCCGAGACCTACGAGCAGTACTTC.

This clonotype was recorded a few times. This sequence joins TRBV29-1 and TRBJ2-1, with D possibly matching TRBD1 (5 bases). V lost 0 bases and J lost 1, with 13 bases in between. The CDR3 length is 16 residues. Germline V gene sequence: CDR1 SQVTM, CDR2 ANQGSEA. This chain's CDR3 is CSVEDADRLSYNEQFF. The CDR3 region has the DNA TGCAGCGTTGAAGACGCAGACAGACTTTCCTACAATGAGCAGTTCTTC.

The genes are TRBV11-1 and TRBJ2-1; D is perhaps TRBD2 (5 bases). The ends were cut back, 0 bases at V and 4 bases at J, with 19 bases in the middle. The germline V gene encodes CDR1 SGHAT and CDR2 FQDESV (reference sequence). The CDR3 runs to 18 residues. This chain's CDR3 is CASSLASPSAPGYNEQFF. CDR3 in DNA: TGTGCCAGCAGCTTAGCGTCACCCTCGGCGCCGGGGTACAATGAGCAGTTCTTC.

In this sample, this clonotype turned up many times. This chain uses TRBV20-1 with TRBJ1-4, with D unresolved. With 0 bases removed from V and 0 bases from J, the gap between germline ends came to 5 bases. The length of the CDR3 is 14 residues. Germline V gene sequence: CDR1 DFQATT, CDR2 SNEGSKA (reference sequence). Here the CDR3 DNA reads TGCAGTGCTAGAGAGGATGCAACTAATGAAAAACTGTTTTTT. Amino acids: CSAREDATNEKLFF.

J is TRBJ2-1 and V is TRBV7-2; D is perhaps TRBD2 (6 bases). The CDR3 has 14 amino acids. Germline V CDR1 and CDR2: SGHTA, FQGNSA. V lost 3 bases and J 5 bases, leaving 11 bases between the germline ends. Here the CDR3 DNA reads TGTGCCAGCAGCTTTCGGGGAGGAAACAATGAGCAGTTCTTC. This codes for CASSFRGGNNEQFF. Full variable domain (rest looked up from reference TRBV7-2 and TRBJ2-1): GAGVSQSPSNKVTEKGKDVELRCDPISGHTALYWYRQSLGQGLEFLIYFQGNSAPDKSGLPSDRFSAERTGGSVSTLTIQRTQQEDSAVYLCASSFRGGNNEQFFGPGTRLTVL.

This clonotype occurred many times. This chain joins TRBV6-2 or TRBV6-3 and TRBJ2-2; D is perhaps TRBD2 (6 bases). The CDR3 sequence is 13 residues long. Trimming removed 3 bases from V and 5 bases from J, with 7 bases in between. The V gene's germline CDR1 is MNHEY and CDR2 SVGEGT. The CDR3 reads CASSYGGTGELFF. CDR3 in DNA: TGTGCCAGCAGTTATGGAGGGACCGGGGAGCTGTTTTTT.

This clonotype showed up many times. The genes are TRBV5-1 and TRBJ1-1; D is unresolved. The CDR3 extends over 13 amino acids. Germline assignment: CDR1 SGHRS and CDR2 YFSETQ. Trimming stripped 0 bases from V and 5 bases from J, with 8 bases between. The CDR3 loop reads CASSLGSETEAFF. Here the CDR3 DNA reads TGCGCCAGCAGCTTGGGGTCTGAGACTGAAGCTTTCTTT.

This clonotype has ten or more counts. The chain carries TRBV15 and TRBJ1-3; unclear D gene. The CDR3 spans 15 residues. Germline values: CDR1 LNHNV, CDR2 YYDKDF (reference sequence). V was clipped by 0 bases and J by 0 bases, with 6 bases between them. The CDR3 reads CATSRDFNSGNTIYF. The CDR3 nucleotides read TGTGCCACCAGCAGAGATTTCAACTCTGGAAACACCATATATTTT. Looking up the rest from reference TRBV15 and TRBJ1-3 gives the full variable domain: DAMVIQNPRYQVTQFGKPVTLSCSQTLNHNVMYWYQQKSSQAPKLLFHYYDKDFNNEADTPDNFQSRRPNTSFCFLDIRSPGLGDTAMYLCATSRDFNSGNTIYFGEGSWLTVV.

This clonotype showed up many times. The chain couples TRBV20-1 to TRBJ1-3, with D perhaps TRBD1 (5 bases). V lost 3 bases, J lost 3 bases, and 12 bases lay in between. This CDR3 is 14 amino acids long. CDR1 is DFQATT, CDR2 SNEGSKA, per germline (reference sequence). CDR3 DNA sequence: TGCAGTGCTAGTCAGGAGCAGGGTGGAAACACCATATATTTT. Translating gives CSASQEQGGNTIYF.

This clonotype was seen repeatedly, ten times or more. The J gene is TRBJ1-2, the V gene TRBV12-3 or TRBV12-4; D uncertain. The ends were cut back, 5 bases at V and 2 bases at J, with 6 bases in the middle. The CDR3 runs to 12 residues. The CDR3, as DNA: TGTGCCAGCAGTGGCGACAACTATGGCTACACCTTC. Protein product: CASSGDNYGYTF.

The rearrangement joins TRBV3-1 to TRBJ2-1; D possibly matches TRBD1 or TRBD2 (6 bases each). Germline values: CDR1 LGHDT, CDR2 YNNKEL (reference sequence). Trimming stripped 4 bases from V and 6 bases from J, with 19 bases between. The CDR3 covers 16 residues. The DNA for the CDR3 is TGTGCCAGCAGCCCATTTGGAGGGGACATCATCAATGAGCAGTTCTTC. Its translation: CASSPFGGDIINEQFF.

At least ten counts were recorded for this clonotype. The chain combines TRBV28 with TRBJ2-3, with 11 bases lining up with TRBD2. Per the germline V gene, CDR1 is MDHEN and CDR2 is SYDVKM. This CDR3 comprises 20 residues. V lost 4 bases and J lost 1; bases outside the gene matches: 16. The CDR3 region is CASSSVWTGLAGGGTDTQYF. In DNA form, the CDR3 reads TGTGCCAGCAGTTCCGTTTGGACAGGCCTAGCGGGAGGAGGCACAGATACGCAGTATTTT.

This clonotype was seen at least ten times. V is TRBV29-1 and J is TRBJ1-2; no firm D call. V was clipped by 0 bases and J by 8 bases, with 7 bases between them. The CDR3 contains 11 residues. The germline gives CDR1 SQVTM, CDR2 ANQGSEA. The chain's CDR3 is CSVEEQPGYTF. The CDR3 region has the DNA TGCAGCGTTGAAGAACAGCCGGGCTACACCTTC.

In this sample, this clonotype turned up many times. The rearrangement links TRBV20-1 to TRBJ1-5; no clear D gene. V lost 6 bases and J 9 bases, leaving 12 bases between the germline ends. In germline, CDR1 is DFQATT, CDR2 SNEGSKA (reference sequence). This CDR3 comprises 11 residues. The CDR3 reads CSATPSGPQHF. The CDR3 nucleotides are TGCAGTGCCACCCCGAGTGGGCCCCAGCATTTT.

Many counts were recorded for this clonotype. This rearrangement joins TRBV7-8 to TRBJ1-1; a possible D gene is TRBD1 (6 bases). Trimming shortened V by 1 base and J by 1 base, and 10 bases separated the two germline ends. Per germline, CDR1 SGHVS and CDR2 FQNEAQ. This CDR3 is built from 15 residues. CDR3 loop: CASSLDAGANTEAFF. The CDR3 DNA follows: TGTGCCAGCAGCTTAGACGCAGGGGCGAACACTGAAGCTTTCTTT.

This clonotype has a handful of counts. The rearrangement uses TRBV7-2 and TRBJ2-7, with 9 bases lining up with TRBD1. Unmatched junction bases numbered 2, after V lost 9 bases and J lost 5 bases. From germline, CDR1 is SGHTA and CDR2 FQGNSA. The CDR3 is 11 amino acids. In DNA, the CDR3 is TGTGCCAGTACAGGGGGCCACGAGCAGTACTTC. Translation gives CASTGGHEQYF. Complete variable domain (other parts from reference TRBV7-2 and TRBJ2-7): GAGVSQSPSNKVTEKGKDVELRCDPISGHTALYWYRQSLGQGLEFLIYFQGNSAPDKSGLPSDRFSAERTGGSVSTLTIQRTQQEDSAVYLCASTGGHEQYFGPGTRLTVT.

Many counts were recorded for this clonotype. The chain is built from TRBV11-2 and TRBJ1-1, with D unresolved. The germline V and J ends were trimmed by 1 base and 1 base, with 10 bases remaining between them. Germline CDR1 reads SGHAT; CDR2 reads FQNNGV. The CDR3 runs to 15 residues. CDR3 in DNA: TGTGCCAGCAGCTTAGGAGTGACGGCGAACACTGAAGCTTTCTTT. Amino acids: CASSLGVTANTEAFF.

This clonotype was counted at least ten times. The chain recombines TRBV9 with TRBJ2-2; possible D gene TRBD2, 6 bases. The germline gives CDR1 SGDLS, CDR2 YYNGEE. V was trimmed by 4 bases and J by 10 bases, leaving 17 bases between them. This CDR3 spans 14 amino acids. CDR3 region: CASSLTQGLPELFF. The CDR3 coding sequence is TGTGCCAGCAGCTTAACCCAGGGACTTCCGGAGCTGTTTTTT.

This clonotype was seen repeatedly, ten times or more. The V call is TRBV11-2, the J call TRBJ2-1; 7 bases agree with TRBD2. This CDR3 region has 19 residues. The V segment lost 6 bases and the J segment 0 bases; nucleotides outside the gene matches: 17. Germline CDR1 SGHAT, CDR2 FQNNGV. CDR3 bases: TGTGCCAGCAGTAATGGTGGGGGAGCGGGGAGAAGCTCCTACAATGAGCAGTTCTTC. This translates into CASSNGGGAGRSSYNEQFF.